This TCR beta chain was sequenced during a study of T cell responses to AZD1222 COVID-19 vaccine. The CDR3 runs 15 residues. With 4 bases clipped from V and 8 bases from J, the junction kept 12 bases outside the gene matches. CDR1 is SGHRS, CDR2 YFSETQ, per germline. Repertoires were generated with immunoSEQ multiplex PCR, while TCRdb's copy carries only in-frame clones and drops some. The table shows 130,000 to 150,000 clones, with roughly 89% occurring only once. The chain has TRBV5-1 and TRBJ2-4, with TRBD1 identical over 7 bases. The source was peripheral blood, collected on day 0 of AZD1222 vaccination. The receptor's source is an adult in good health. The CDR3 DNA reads TGCGCCAGCAGCCCCGAGAGGGGGCGCGTATACATTCAGTACTTC. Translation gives CASSPERGRVYIQYF.